This TCR beta chain is from a study of CD8 T cells in ankylosing spondylitis. This clonotype was counted ten times or more. Its specificity is unknown. Germline CDR1 and CDR2: SGHRS and YFSETQ. Trimming took 4 bases from V and 4 from J; bases not matched to a gene: 10. CDR3 length: 15 residues. General study findings and limits: Earlier reports found some motif variants in synovial fluid and blood in reactive arthritis. Reported data indicate significant enrichment of disease-linked clones within matched ankylosing spondylitis synovial fluid. A motif in TCR beta, a set of eight highly homologous variants, appeared characteristic of ankylosing spondylitis blood.

In TCRdb, the 5' RACE reads were re-called with MiXCR into one record per CDR3 protein. The data show 150,000 to 200,000 distinct CDR3 sequences, around 10% seen once. The receptor's source is a male donor with ankylosing spondylitis or in good health (not recorded which). This rearrangement joins TRBV5-1 to TRBJ1-1; 7 bases line up with TRBD1. Sequences were obtained from blood, either unsorted or a sorted T cell fraction (not recorded which). The CDR3 loop reads CASSPYRGRRTEAFF. Here the CDR3 DNA reads TGCGCCAGCAGCCCCTACAGGGGCAGGCGCACTGAAGCTTTCTTT.